These 18 T cell receptor beta chains were all obtained from the same sample, sequenced in a study of T cells in Graves' hyperthyroidism and ophthalmopathy. Template material for amplifying TCR beta CDR3 regions consisted of RNA transcripts. The HTBI set primed first-round TCR CDR3 RT-PCR. TCRdb itself ran the multiplex PCR reads through MiXCR, one entry per CDR3 protein. Of approximately 320,000 distinct CDR3 sequences listed, 16% were seen once; the top ten hold approximately 35%. Sequenced material: blood. The receptors were sampled from a man between 25 and 39 years old with Graves' hyperthyroidism.

This clonotype was observed many times. The chain employs TRBV7-9 and TRBJ2-1, with D maybe TRBD2 (6 bases). Germline-derived CDR1 and CDR2 are SEHNR and FQNEAQ (reference sequence). CDR3 length equals 16 residues. Trimming shortened V by 6 bases and J by 8 bases, and 23 bases separated the two germline ends. Written as DNA, the CDR3 is TGTGCCAGCAGTTCCCCACGGGAGACCGCAGGCGATGAGCAGTTCTTC. This gives the protein CASSSPRETAGDEQFF.

The chain couples TRBV4-2 to TRBJ2-7, with 11 positions matching TRBD2. This CDR3 is 14 amino acids long. Trimming took 3 bases from V and 6 from J; bases not matched to a gene: 4. The germline CDR1 and CDR2 sequences are LGHNA and YNFKEQ. CDR3 coding DNA: TGTGCCAGCAGCCAGCCCGGGACTAGCGGCGAGCAGTACTTC. This translates into CASSQPGTSGEQYF.

The chain recombines TRBV20-1 with TRBJ1-5, with D possibly matching TRBD1 (6 bases). The germline CDR1 and CDR2 sequences are DFQATT and SNEGSKA (reference sequence). Trimming shortened V by 0 bases and J by 1 base, and 16 bases separated the two germline ends. There are 17 residues in the CDR3. The CDR3 DNA reads as TGCAGTGCTAGAGATTTTCTGGCAGGGGCGAGCAATCAGCCCCAGCATTTT. Encoded protein: CSARDFLAGASNQPQHF.

This chain uses TRBV4-1 with TRBJ2-7; D not resolved. V lost 0 bases and J lost 3, with 6 bases in between. The germline V gene encodes CDR1 MGHRA and CDR2 YSYEKL. This CDR3 comprises 13 residues. This chain's CDR3 is CASSQDVSYEQYF. CDR3 nucleotide sequence: TGCGCCAGCAGCCAAGATGTTAGCTACGAGCAGTACTTC.

Many counts were recorded for this clonotype. The genes are TRBV5-1 and TRBJ2-7; perhaps TRBD1 as D (6 bases). This CDR3 comprises 11 residues. The germline V and J ends were trimmed by 3 bases and 7 bases, with 8 bases remaining between them. The germline V gene has CDR1 SGHRS and CDR2 YFSETQ. The DNA for the CDR3 is TGCGCCAGCAGCTCAGGGGTTGAGCAGTACTTC. It encodes CASSSGVEQYF. Using reference TRBV5-1 and TRBJ2-7 for the parts outside the CDR3, the full variable domain is KAGVTQTPRYLIKTRGQQVTLSCSPISGHRSVSWYQQTPGQGLQFLFEYFSETQRNKGNFPGRFSGRQFSNSRSEMNVSTLELGDSALYLCASSSGVEQYFGPGTRLTVT.

About this clonotype itself: A much larger clone differs by one base, so this may be a read error. Likely a read error: the CDR3 ends without its conserved phenylalanine or tryptophan. The gene calls are TRBV11-2 and TRBJ1-1; D gene ambiguous. The germline V and J ends were trimmed by 5 bases and 1 base, with 14 bases remaining between them. The CDR3 contains 15 residues. Germline CDR1 is SGHAT and CDR2 is FQNNGV. CDR3 sequence: CASSPTIGANTEAFL. The CDR3 DNA reads TGTGCCAGCAGCCCTACGATAGGAGCGAACACTGAAGCTTTCCTT.

This clonotype was seen more than once but under ten times. The chain joins TRBV6-1 to TRBJ2-3; D remains unclear. The CDR3 spans 17 residues. Trimming removed 4 bases from V and 6 bases from J, with 23 bases in between. Germline V gene lookup returns CDR1 MNHNS and CDR2 SASEGT. CDR3 amino acids: CASSGFKGPVVDDTQYF. The CDR3 region has the DNA TGTGCCAGCAGTGGGTTCAAGGGCCCCGTGGTAGACGATACGCAGTATTTT.

In its sample, this clonotype was seen many times. CDR3 protein: CASSPAGGLRSTDTQYF. The CDR3 DNA reads as TGTGCCAGCAGCCCTGCGGGGGGGCTCCGGAGCACAGATACGCAGTATTTT. The chain couples TRBV7-9 to TRBJ2-3, with 9 bases fitting TRBD2. The germline gives CDR1 SEHNR, CDR2 FQNEAQ (reference sequence). The CDR3 extends over 17 amino acids. The trim removed 5 bases at V and 0 bases at J, leaving 9 bases unmatched.

The chain is built from TRBV11-2 and TRBJ2-1, with D possibly matching TRBD1 (7 bases). CDR3 size: 17 residues. Trimming left V 1 base short and J 4 bases short, with 17 bases between. CDR1 is SGHAT and CDR2 is FQNNGV in the germline V gene. The CDR3 here is CASSLVGGQIPYNEQFF. The CDR3 DNA reads as TGTGCCAGCAGCTTAGTGGGGGGACAGATACCTTACAATGAGCAGTTCTTC.

This clonotype was picked up many times. The chain employs TRBV6-1 and TRBJ1-1; 9 bases map to TRBD1. The germline V gene has CDR1 MNHNS and CDR2 SASEGT. V shed 4 bases and J 5 bases; nucleotides not matched to a gene: 11. This CDR3 spans 16 amino acids. CDR3 nucleotide sequence: TGTGCCAGCAGTGCAACAGGGGGCATTGTTGGGACTGAAGCTTTCTTT. It codes for CASSATGGIVGTEAFF.

J is TRBJ2-3 and V is TRBV9; the D gene is possibly TRBD1 (5 bases). CDR3 length: 15 residues. Germline-derived CDR1 and CDR2 are SGDLS and YYNGEE. Trimming took off 2 bases at V and 2 bases at J, with 12 bases between the two ends. The CDR3 DNA reads TGTGCCAGCAGCGTTGACAGTCGTATCACAGATACGCAGTATTTT. This gives the protein CASSVDSRITDTQYF.

In this sample, this clonotype turned up many times. The chain joins TRBV29-1 to TRBJ2-3; D is possibly TRBD1 (6 bases). Germline loops: CDR1 SQVTM, CDR2 ANQGSEA. The CDR3 length is 13 residues. The V end lost 3 bases, the J end lost 4 bases, and 11 bases lay between the germline ends. The CDR3 region is CSVDRGLSDTQYF. DNA of the CDR3: TGCAGCGTTGATAGGGGGTTGTCAGATACGCAGTATTTT.

This sequence joins TRBV5-1 and TRBJ2-7, with a tentative D call TRBD1 (6 bases). CDR3 length equals 15 residues. Germline V gene data show CDR1 as SGHRS and CDR2 as YFSETQ. Trimming stripped 0 bases from V and 1 base from J, with 11 bases between. Written as DNA, the CDR3 is TGCGCCAGCAGCTTGGGTTCAGGGGCATCCTACGAGCAGTACTTC. Residues: CASSLGSGASYEQYF.

This clonotype was found many times. Here the CDR3 DNA reads TGTGCCAGCAGTGAGTTAGAGAGAAATCAGCCCCAGCATTTT. This encodes CASSELERNQPQHF. This chain uses TRBV2 with TRBJ1-5, with D unresolved. V was clipped by 3 bases and J by 4 bases, with 10 bases between them. Germline V gives CDR1 SNHLY, CDR2 FYNNEI. The CDR3 has 14 amino acids.

The chain recombines TRBV19 with TRBJ2-7; D is perhaps TRBD2 (5 bases). Germline CDR1 LNHDA, CDR2 SQIVND (reference sequence). This CDR3 contains 13 residues. Trimming shortened V by 0 bases and J by 6 bases, and 9 bases separated the two germline ends. The chain's CDR3 is CASSIEAVSEQYF. DNA of the CDR3: TGTGCCAGTAGTATAGAAGCGGTGAGCGAGCAGTACTTC. Combining the CDR3 with reference TRBV19 and TRBJ2-7 gives the whole variable domain DGGITQSPKYLFRKEGQNVTLSCEQNLNHDAMYWYRQDPGQGLRLIYYSQIVNDFQKGDIAEGYSVSREKKESFPLTVTSAQKNPTAFYLCASSIEAVSEQYFGPGTRLTVT.

CDR3 region: CASSLGRYDIQYF. For the CDR3, the DNA is TGTGCCAGCAGTTTAGGACGATACGACATTCAGTACTTC. The V call is TRBV12-3 or TRBV12-4, the J call TRBJ2-4; no clear D. The CDR3 covers 13 residues. V lost 1 base, J lost 8 bases, and 9 bases lay in between.

This clonotype was picked up many times. This chain uses TRBV6-2 or TRBV6-3 with TRBJ2-7, with 11 bases lining up with TRBD2. Germline CDR1 and CDR2: MNHEY and SVGEGT. The CDR3 sequence is 19 residues long. V lost 2 bases to trimming and J lost 3 bases; unmatched junction nucleotides: 15. For the CDR3, the DNA is TGTGCCAGCAGTTACGCCCTCACGTCCCCGGGACTAGCGGTCTACGAGCAGTACTTC. Translation gives CASSYALTSPGLAVYEQYF.

This clonotype came up many times. The gene calls are TRBV27 and TRBJ2-5, with TRBD2 matching over 10 bases. The trim removed 6 bases at V and 4 bases at J, leaving 14 bases unmatched. This CDR3 region has 17 residues. Germline V gene data show CDR1 as MNHEY and CDR2 as SMNVEV (reference sequence). CDR3 region: CASSYLGASGRGETQYF. The DNA for the CDR3 is TGTGCCAGCAGCTACCTTGGGGCTAGCGGGAGAGGAGAGACCCAGTACTTC.